The next 12 T cell receptor beta chains were all read from a single sample in a study of control samples from healthy donors and cancer patients. Assay used: immunoSEQ multiplex PCR; TCRdb lists only in-frame clones, some missing. The sample consists of fewer than 95,000 clones, roughly 89% of them appearing once. Sequenced material: blood. The source of these receptors is a man aged 30 to 39 in good health.

The DNA of the CDR3 is TGTGCCAGCAGTCTCGGACAGGGAAATCAGCCCCAGCATTTT. It codes for CASSLGQGNQPQHF. V usage is TRBV28 and J usage is TRBJ1-5; 8 bases match TRBD1. V shed 5 bases, J shed 4 bases, and the junction held 4 bases outside the gene matches. Per the germline V gene, CDR1 is MDHEN and CDR2 is SYDVKM. The CDR3 runs 14 residues.

The chain uses TRBV12-5 and TRBJ2-5; D call uncertain. The CDR3 covers 13 residues. The germline V and J ends were trimmed by 1 base and 7 bases, with 10 bases remaining between them. Germline CDR1 and CDR2: LGHNT and FRNRAP. The CDR3 loop reads CASGLETFGTQYF. CDR3 bases: TGTGCTAGTGGTTTGGAAACTTTTGGGACCCAGTACTTC.

The V gene is TRBV10-3, the J gene TRBJ2-5, with TRBD1 identical over 7 bases. This CDR3 is 17 amino acids long. Germline assignment: CDR1 ENHRY and CDR2 SYGVKD. The junction had 12 bases not matched to a gene; V was cut back by 1 base and J by 4 bases. The CDR3 DNA follows: TGTGCCATCAGTGAGTTCGGCGAGGGGGCGAAACCAGAGACCCAGTACTTC. It specifies CAISEFGEGAKPETQYF.

The V call is TRBV10-3, the J call TRBJ2-1; 7 bases line up with TRBD1. V was pared by 6 bases and J by 8 bases, with 13 bases of the junction left unmatched. Germline V gene data show CDR1 as ENHRY and CDR2 as SYGVKD. This CDR3 is 15 amino acids long. CDR3 bases: TGTGCCATCAGACCCGGCAGGGGGAACAGGGATGAGCAGTTCTTC. As protein: CAIRPGRGNRDEQFF.

The chain combines TRBV21-1 with TRBJ1-1; the table's D call TRBD1 went unverified against the DNA. TRBV21-1 is a recognized pseudogene. The CDR3 consists of 15 residues. As DNA, the CDR3 is TGTGCCAGCAGGGACAGGGGGCCAGCGAACACTGAAGCTTTCTTT. Translating gives CASRDRGPANTEAFF.

The rearrangement links TRBV7-8 to TRBJ2-1, with D possibly matching TRBD2 (6 bases). The CDR3 runs 16 residues. Germline CDR1 and CDR2: SGHVS and FQNEAQ. V lost 2 bases and J lost 9, with 20 bases in between. The CDR3, as DNA: TGTGCCAGCAGCTTATGGGTCCTAGACGGGAGTGGTGAGCAGTTCTTC. This encodes CASSLWVLDGSGEQFF.

The genes are TRBV7-2 and TRBJ1-1; D perhaps matches TRBD1 (5 bases). V lost 5 bases to trimming and J lost 8 bases, with 12 bases between them. Germline lookup yields CDR1 SGHTA and CDR2 FQGNSA. The CDR3 is 12 residues long. The CDR3, as DNA: TGTGCCAGCAGCGTGGGGGGGGAGGAAGCTTTCTTT. Encoded protein: CASSVGGEEAFF.

The chain joins TRBV9 to TRBJ1-2; no firm D call. V lost 6 bases, J lost 2 bases, and 11 bases lay in between. This CDR3 region has 13 residues. Germline values: CDR1 SGDLS, CDR2 YYNGEE. In DNA form, the CDR3 reads TGTGCCAGCAACCCGGACGGAAACTATGGCTACACCTTC. Translating gives CASNPDGNYGYTF.

A note on this clone: Germline and junction disagree at one end, which may indicate a read error. The chain recombines TRBV6-6 with TRBJ2-1, with 7 bases fitting TRBD2. The CDR3 runs 17 residues. Germline V gene lookup returns CDR1 MNHNY and CDR2 SVGAGI (reference sequence). DNA for the CDR3: TGTGCCAGCAGCCGAACCCCCCGCGGGAGCTCCTTCAATGAGCAGTTCTTC. Encoded protein: CASSRTPRGSSFNEQFF.

The chain employs TRBV6-6 and TRBJ1-1; D perhaps matches TRBD1 (6 bases). V lost 6 bases, J lost 5 bases, and 16 bases lay in between. The CDR3 consists of 14 residues. The germline V gene has CDR1 MNHNY and CDR2 SVGAGI (reference sequence). In nucleotides, the CDR3 is TGTGCCAGCAGCCCGGGGGCAGGGGTAACTGAAGCTTTCTTT. Its translation is CASSPGAGVTEAFF.

This clone was counted only a few times. The V call is TRBV12-3 or TRBV12-4, the J call TRBJ1-2; unclear D gene. The CDR3 is made up of 13 amino acids. V lost 1 base to trimming and J lost 10 bases, with 13 bases between them. Here the CDR3 DNA reads TGTGCCAGCAGTTTAGGAGTCGGCTTGGACTACACCTTC. Residues: CASSLGVGLDYTF.

V gene TRBV2 combines with J gene TRBJ1-5, with D hard to call. CDR1 and CDR2 from the germline V gene are SNHLY and FYNNEI. The V end was cut by 4 bases, the J end by 0 bases, with 13 bases between. This CDR3 region has 16 residues. CDR3 DNA: TGTGCCAGCAGTGTTTCAGGAGAATATAGCAATCAGCCCCAGCATTTT. This gives the protein CASSVSGEYSNQPQHF.